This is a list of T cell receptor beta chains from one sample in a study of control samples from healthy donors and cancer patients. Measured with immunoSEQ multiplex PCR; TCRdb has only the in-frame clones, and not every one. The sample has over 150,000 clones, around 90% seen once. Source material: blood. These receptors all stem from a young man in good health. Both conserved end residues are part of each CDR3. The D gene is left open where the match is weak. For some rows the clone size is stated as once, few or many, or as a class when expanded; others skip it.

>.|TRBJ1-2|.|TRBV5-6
TGTGCCAGCAGCTTGGGGCAGCACTATGGCTACACCTTC
CASSLGQHYGYTF
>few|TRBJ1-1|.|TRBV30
TGTGCCTGGACTCTGGGCTTCGGTGCTTTCTTT
CAWTLGFGAFF
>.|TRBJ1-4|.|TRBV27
TGTGCCAGCAGTATTGTATCTAATGAAAAACTGTTTTTT
CASSIVSNEKLFF
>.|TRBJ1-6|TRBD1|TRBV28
TGTGCCAGCAGTTTTCAGGGGGGCTCCTATAATTCACCCCTCCACTTT
CASSFQGGSYNSPLHF
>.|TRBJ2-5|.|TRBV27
TGTGCCAGCAGTTGGGGGTACCAAGAGACCCAGTACTTC
CASSWGYQETQYF
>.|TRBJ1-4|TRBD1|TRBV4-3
TGCGCCAGCAGCCAAGGACAGGGGGCCCGGAATGAAAAACTGTTTTTT
CASSQGQGARNEKLFF
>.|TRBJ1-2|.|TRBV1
TGCACCAGCAAAAGACAGGGGATAAGTCATGGCTACACCTTC
CTSKRQGISHGYTF
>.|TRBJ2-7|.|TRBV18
TGTGCCAGCTCACGCACAGGGCTCGAGCAGTACTTC
CASSRTGLEQYF
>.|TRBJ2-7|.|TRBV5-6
TGTGCCAGCAGCTTAAAACGGGACCCACACCAGGAGGACGAGCAGTACTTC
CASSLKRDPHQEDEQYF
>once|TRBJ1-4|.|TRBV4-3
TGCGCCAGCAGCCAAAATCTTTCAGGGATGGACGAAAAACTGTTTTTT
CASSQNLSGMDEKLFF
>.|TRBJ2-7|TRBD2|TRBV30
TGTGCCTGGGGGGAAACAACGGGGGGCTACGAGCAGTACTTC
CAWGETTGGYEQYF
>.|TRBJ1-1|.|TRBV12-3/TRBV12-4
TGTGCCAGCAGTTTAGAGGGGAGGGCTTTCTTT
CASSLEGRAFF
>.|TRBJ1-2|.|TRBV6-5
TGTGCCAGCACCAGCGATTGGGGAGGCTACACCTTC
CASTSDWGGYTF
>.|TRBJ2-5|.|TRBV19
TGTGCCAGTAGTATTCGCTCAGTCCAAGAGACCCAGTACTTC
CASSIRSVQETQYF
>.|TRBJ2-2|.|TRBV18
TGTGCCAGCTCACCACAGGGGACCGGGGAGCTGTTTTTT
CASSPQGTGELFF
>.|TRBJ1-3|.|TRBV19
TGTGCCAGTAGTGCTACCTTTGGAAACACCATATATTTT
CASSATFGNTIYF
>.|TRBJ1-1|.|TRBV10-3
TGTGCCATCAGTGCACAGGAGAACACTGAAGCTTTCTTT
CAISAQENTEAFF
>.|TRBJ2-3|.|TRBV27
TGTGCCAGCAGTCCAAATACGGGGGTGAGCACAGATACGCAGTATTTT
CASSPNTGVSTDTQYF
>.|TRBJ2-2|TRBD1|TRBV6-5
TGTGCCACCCTCACAGGGGGCGCGCCCGGGGAGCTGTTTTTT
CATLTGGAPGELFF
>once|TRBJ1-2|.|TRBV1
TGCACCAGCAGCCAACCTCGGCGCAGGGTATCCTATGGCTACACCTTC
CTSSQPRRRVSYGYTF
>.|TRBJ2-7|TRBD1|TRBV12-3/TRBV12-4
TGTGCCAGCAGTTTTAAGGGGGCGCGGGAGCAGTACTTC
CASSFKGAREQYF
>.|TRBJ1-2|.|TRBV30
TGTGCCTGGAGTGAGGGTGCGACACCTTATGGCTACACCTTC
CAWSEGATPYGYTF
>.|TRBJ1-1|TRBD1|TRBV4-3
TGCGCCAGCAGCAACACAGGGGGCACTGAAGCTTTCTTT
CASSNTGGTEAFF
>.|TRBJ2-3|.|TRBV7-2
TGTGCCAGCAGCTTAGGGGTAGCGCATTTCACAGATACGCAGTATTTT
CASSLGVAHFTDTQYF
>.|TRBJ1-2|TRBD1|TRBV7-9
TGTGCCAGCAGCTTAGGTTCAGGGGGAGGCTACACCTTC
CASSLGSGGGYTF
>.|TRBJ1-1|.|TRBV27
TGTGCCAGCAGTCCCCGGGGGGCGGCGAACACTGAAGCTTTCTTT
CASSPRGAANTEAFF
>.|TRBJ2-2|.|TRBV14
TGTGCCAGCAGCAGTGAGTGGAACACCGGGGAGCTGTTTTTT
CASSSEWNTGELFF
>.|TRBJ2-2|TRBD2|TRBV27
TGTGCCAGGATCGGTTCACGACTAGCGGGAGGGCCGTCCGTTTTAATCGGGGAGCTGTTTTTT
CARIGSRLAGGPSVLIGELFF
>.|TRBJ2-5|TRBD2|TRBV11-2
TGTGCCAGCAGCTGGAGCGGGATGGAGACCCAGTACTTC
CASSWSGMETQYF
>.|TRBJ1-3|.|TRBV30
TGTGCCTGGAGTCGGGGGGCTGGAAACACCATATATTTT
CAWSRGAGNTIYF
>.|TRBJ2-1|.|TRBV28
TGTGCCAGCAGTGGCCGTTTAAATGAGCAGTTCTTC
CASSGRLNEQFF
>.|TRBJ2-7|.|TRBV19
TGTGCCAGTAGTCCAACGACCCTACCTTTATACGAGCAGTACTTC
CASSPTTLPLYEQYF
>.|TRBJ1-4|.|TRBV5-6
TGTGCCAGCAGCTTGGAGTCGGAATATAATGAAAAACTGTTTTTT
CASSLESEYNEKLFF
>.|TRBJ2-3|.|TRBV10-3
TGTGCCATCAGTGAGTCTAGCGGAGGCACAGATACGCAGTATTTT
CAISESSGGTDTQYF
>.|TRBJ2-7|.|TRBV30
TGTGCCTGGAGTGTATCGTCCTACGAGCAGTACTTC
CAWSVSSYEQYF
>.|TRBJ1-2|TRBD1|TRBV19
TGTGCCAGTACCAGTTTCCAGGGGGGCTATGGCTACACCTTC
CASTSFQGGYGYTF